Listed below are T cell receptor beta chains from one sample, sequenced in a study of CD8 T cells in Susac syndrome. MiXCR, run by TCRdb on the immunoSEQ multiplex PCR reads, gives a single entry per CDR3 protein. The sample lists 150,000 to 200,000 distinct CDR3 sequences, more than 90% occurring once. Sequencing was carried out using CD4+ T cells from PBMCs. These receptors were collected from a human donor with multiple sclerosis. Each CDR3 is given with its conserved first and last residue. A D gene is named only where the DNA matches it firmly. Expanded clones are given a class, and other clones once, few, many or no size at all.

cdr3_nt,cdr3_aa,v_call,j_call,clone_size,d_call
TGTGCCAGCAGCCCGTTACAGGGGGCTGGGGCCAACGTCCTGACTTTC,CASSPLQGAGANVLTF,TRBV14,TRBJ2-6,.,TRBD1
TGTGCCAGCAGCCCACGACAGGGGATGGATTCACCCCTCCACTTT,CASSPRQGMDSPLHF,TRBV5-4,TRBJ1-6,.,TRBD1
TGCAGCGTTGGGACAGGGGCGAACTATGGCTACACCTTC,CSVGTGANYGYTF,TRBV29-1,TRBJ1-2,few,TRBD1
TGCGCCAGCAAGACGGGCCGGGAGGGACAAACTAACTATGGCTACACCTTC,CASKTGREGQTNYGYTF,TRBV23-1,TRBJ1-2,.,.
TGCGCCAGCAGCCGACCCACGACAGGGTTACTGTCCGATCAGCCCCAGCATTTT,CASSRPTTGLLSDQPQHF,TRBV4-1,TRBJ1-5,.,TRBD1
TGTGCCAGTAGGTTACAGGGAGAGGAAGCTTTCTTT,CASRLQGEEAFF,TRBV19,TRBJ1-1,.,.
TGTGCCAGCAGCTTAGCGGACAAACTGTTTTTT,CASSLADKLFF,TRBV7-9,TRBJ1-4,.,.
TGCAGTGCTAGAGACGGCTCCGGAGATTATGGCTACACCTTC,CSARDGSGDYGYTF,TRBV20-1,TRBJ1-2,.,.
TGTGCCAGCTCCTCGGACAGGCTGACTGAAGCTTTCTTT,CASSSDRLTEAFF,TRBV18,TRBJ1-1,once,TRBD1
TGTGCCAGCAGTTTACCCCACTTGCCCCAGCATTTT,CASSLPHLPQHF,TRBV12-3/TRBV12-4,TRBJ1-5,once,.
TGTGCCAGTCATATTGGTGTTTACGAGCAGTACTTC,CASHIGVYEQYF,TRBV6-1,TRBJ2-7,once,.
TGTGCCAGCAGTTTAGCGCTTTCGGACAGGGTGAAACAGCCCCAGCATTTT,CASSLALSDRVKQPQHF,TRBV12-3/TRBV12-4,TRBJ1-5,.,TRBD1
TGTGCCTGGATCCGGGGCTCTGGGGCCAACGTCCTGACTTTC,CAWIRGSGANVLTF,TRBV30,TRBJ2-6,.,.
TGTGCCAGCAGTGATCGACAGCTCAATCAGCCCCAGCATTTT,CASSDRQLNQPQHF,TRBV25-1,TRBJ1-5,.,.
TGCAGTGCTAGCGGGGGGTCCTACGAGCAGTACTTC,CSASGGSYEQYF,TRBV20-1,TRBJ2-7,.,TRBD2
TGTGCCAGCAGCTTAGCGGAGGCAGGGGACCAAAACATTCAGTACTTC,CASSLAEAGDQNIQYF,TRBV7-9,TRBJ2-4,.,.
TGTGCCACCAGCTCAAGGACAGGGGCCTACGAGCAGTACTTC,CATSSRTGAYEQYF,TRBV15,TRBJ2-7,.,TRBD1
TGTGCCAGCTCACCAGACATCACCTACGAGCAGTACTTC,CASSPDITYEQYF,TRBV18,TRBJ2-7,.,.
TGCAGTGCGAGACTAGCCGCCCCCAATGAGCAGTTCTTC,CSARLAAPNEQFF,TRBV20-1,TRBJ2-1,.,TRBD2
TGTGCCAGTCGTAAACCGGGGGTCAGCGGGGAAGCTTTCTTT,CASRKPGVSGEAFF,TRBV19,TRBJ1-1,.,.
TGTGCCACCAGCAAGGGACAGGATACCGGGACCCAGTACTTC,CATSKGQDTGTQYF,TRBV15,TRBJ2-5,.,TRBD1
TGCGCCAGCAGCCAAGCGGGACAGGGTGAAAAACTGTTTTTT,CASSQAGQGEKLFF,TRBV4-1,TRBJ1-4,once,TRBD1
TGTGCCAGCGACCGCGGGGACAGCGGTTCACCCCTCCACTTT,CASDRGDSGSPLHF,TRBV2,TRBJ1-6,.,TRBD1
TGTGCCAGCACAGGGGTTGGGGCCAACGTCCTGACTTTC,CASTGVGANVLTF,TRBV2,TRBJ2-6,.,.
TGTGCCAGCAGCGGAACCGGGGGGACAACCTCCTACGAGCAGTACTTC,CASSGTGGTTSYEQYF,TRBV7-9,TRBJ2-7,.,.
TGTGCCAGCAGCTTGGATAAGCGGGGGGGCCGGGAGACCCAGTACTTC,CASSLDKRGGRETQYF,TRBV7-2,TRBJ2-5,.,TRBD2
TGTGCCAGCAGCTTGAGGTCAGGTAATTCACCCCTCCACTTT,CASSLRSGNSPLHF,TRBV5-4,TRBJ1-6,.,.
TGCAGTGCCCAATTGAGGGACAGAGCGAACACCGGGGAGCTGTTTTTT,CSAQLRDRANTGELFF,TRBV20-1,TRBJ2-2,.,TRBD1
TGTGCCTGGAGTGTAGGGCAGGGGGACTATGGCTACACCTTC,CAWSVGQGDYGYTF,TRBV30,TRBJ1-2,.,TRBD1